Sequencing of this T cell receptor beta chain was carried out in a study of CD8+CD57+ T cells in acquired aplastic anemia. CDR3 and TCR beta VDJ profiling relied on a genomic DNA template. TCRdb reanalysed the reads using MiXCR and keeps one entry per CDR3 protein. The sample lists roughly 61,000 distinct CDR3 sequences, under 55% occurring once. Per the germline V gene, CDR1 is SGHTA and CDR2 is FQGNSA. The CDR3 spans 22 residues. The V segment lost 0 bases and the J segment 0 bases; nucleotides outside the gene matches: 19. The sample holds many counts of this clonotype. This sequence joins TRBV7-2 and TRBJ1-5; 8 bases map to TRBD1. The sample taken for sequencing was sorted CD4+, CD8+, or CD8+CD57+ T cells (not recorded which) from PBMCs. The clonotype was recovered from a human donor in good health, serving as a control. The CDR3 loop is CASSLASVLDREILYSNQPQHF. In DNA, the CDR3 is TGTGCCAGCAGCTTAGCATCCGTGTTGGACAGGGAAATCCTTTATAGCAATCAGCCCCAGCATTTT.